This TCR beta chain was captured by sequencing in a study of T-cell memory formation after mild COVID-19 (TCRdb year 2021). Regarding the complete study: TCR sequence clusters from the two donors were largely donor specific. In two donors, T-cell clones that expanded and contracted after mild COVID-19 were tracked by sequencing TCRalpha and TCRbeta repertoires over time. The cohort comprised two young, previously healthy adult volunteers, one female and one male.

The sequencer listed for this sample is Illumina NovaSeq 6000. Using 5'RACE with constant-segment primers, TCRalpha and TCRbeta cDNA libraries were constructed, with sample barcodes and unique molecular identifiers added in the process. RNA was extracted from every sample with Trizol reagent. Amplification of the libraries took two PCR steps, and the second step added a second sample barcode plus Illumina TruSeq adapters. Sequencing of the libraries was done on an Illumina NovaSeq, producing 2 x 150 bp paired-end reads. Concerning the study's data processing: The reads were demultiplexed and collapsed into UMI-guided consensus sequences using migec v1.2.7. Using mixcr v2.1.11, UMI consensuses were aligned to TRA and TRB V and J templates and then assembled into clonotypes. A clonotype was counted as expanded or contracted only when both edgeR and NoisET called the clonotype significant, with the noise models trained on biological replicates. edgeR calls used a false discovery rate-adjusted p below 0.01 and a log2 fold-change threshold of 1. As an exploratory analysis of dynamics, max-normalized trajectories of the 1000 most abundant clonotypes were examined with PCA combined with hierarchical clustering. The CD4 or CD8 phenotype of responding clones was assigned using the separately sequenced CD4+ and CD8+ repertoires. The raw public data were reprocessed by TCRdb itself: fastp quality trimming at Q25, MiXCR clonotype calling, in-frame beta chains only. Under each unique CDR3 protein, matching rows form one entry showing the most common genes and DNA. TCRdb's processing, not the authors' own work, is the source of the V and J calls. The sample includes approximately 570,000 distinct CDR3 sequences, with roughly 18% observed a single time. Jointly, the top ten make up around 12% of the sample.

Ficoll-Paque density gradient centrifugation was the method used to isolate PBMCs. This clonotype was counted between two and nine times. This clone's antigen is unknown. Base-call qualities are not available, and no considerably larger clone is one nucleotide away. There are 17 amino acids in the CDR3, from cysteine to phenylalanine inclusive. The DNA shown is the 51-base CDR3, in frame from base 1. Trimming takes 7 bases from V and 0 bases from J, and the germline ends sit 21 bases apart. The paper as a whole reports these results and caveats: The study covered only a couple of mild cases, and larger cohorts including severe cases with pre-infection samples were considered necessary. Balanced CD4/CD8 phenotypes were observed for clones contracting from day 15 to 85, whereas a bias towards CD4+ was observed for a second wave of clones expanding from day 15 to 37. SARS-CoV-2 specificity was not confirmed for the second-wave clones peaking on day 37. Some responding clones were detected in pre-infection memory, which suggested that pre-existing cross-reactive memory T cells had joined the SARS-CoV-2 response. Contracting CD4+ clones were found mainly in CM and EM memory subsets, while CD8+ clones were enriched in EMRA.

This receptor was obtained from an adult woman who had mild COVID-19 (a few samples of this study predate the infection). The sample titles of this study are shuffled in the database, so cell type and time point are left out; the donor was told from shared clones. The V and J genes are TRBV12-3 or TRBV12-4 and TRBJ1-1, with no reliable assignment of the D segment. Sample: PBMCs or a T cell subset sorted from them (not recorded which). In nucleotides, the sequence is TGTGCCAGCACCCAGGAATACAGCGCCCAAATGAACACTGAAGCTTTCTTT. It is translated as CASTQEYSAQMNTEAFF.